The present T cell receptor (beta chain) was sequenced within a study of low-dose radiotherapy and immunotherapy resistance in tumors. Background on the study: Patients of Cohort 1 had 0.5 Gy fractions every 2 weeks, which summed to 6.5 Gy. With cycle 1 day 1 as the start, patients took oral aspirin 300 mg daily for four cycles. One day before radiation and immunotherapy, intravenous cyclophosphamide 200 mg/m2 was administered, with this repeated every two weeks.

Trimming took 6 bases from V and 1 from J; bases not matched to a gene: 0. The CDR3 is 12 residues long. CDR1 is PRHDT, CDR2 FYEKMQ, per germline (reference sequence). Noted time point: after trial treatment. Treatment indicated: LDRT plus nivolumab, ipilimumab, low-dose cyclophosphamide and aspirin (RACIN trial). Ipilimumab, nivolumab, aspirin, low-dose cyclophosphamide and low-dose radiotherapy were administered to donors. TRAV- and TRBV-specific primers primed first-strand cDNA, covering alpha and beta chains. Both a constant-region primer and a V-primer adapter served to amplify TCRs across roughly 20 PCR cycles. TCRdb re-derived calls from the reads in MiXCR, one entry per CDR3 protein. The profile covers 35,000 to 50,000 distinct CDR3 sequences, with less than 25% appearing a single time and roughly 8.3% taken by the ten largest.

The TCR sequence derives from a female donor with ovarian cancer. This material consisted of PBMCs, taken after low-dose radiotherapy plus immunotherapy. This chain uses TRBV13 with TRBJ2-7; 7 bases line up with TRBD1. For the CDR3, the DNA is TGTGCCAGCAGGGACAGGTCCTACGAGCAGTACTTC. Translation: CASRDRSYEQYF.